These T cell receptor beta chains were read from a single sample in a study of control samples from healthy donors and cancer patients. Some clones are missing from TCRdb's copy, which holds only in-frame ones; the method was immunoSEQ multiplex PCR. The table records fewer than 200,000 clones, 96% of them present only once. Sequencing was carried out using blood. The receptors shown here come from a woman aged 25 to 39 in good health. Each CDR3 is given with its conserved first and last residue. Fields, in order: clone size, V gene, J gene, D gene, CDR3 DNA, CDR3 protein. The D gene is left open where the match is weak. Clone size is given for some rows only: seen once, a few or many times, or a class if the clone is expanded.

NA	TRBV21-1	TRBJ1-2	NA	TGTGCCAGCAGCAAAGAGACTAACAGTCCTCCTGGTGGCTACACCTTC	CASSKETNSPPGGYTF
once	TRBV24-1	TRBJ2-1	TRBD1	TGTGCCACCGCCCTGGACAGGGTACACAATGAGCAGTTCTTC	CATALDRVHNEQFF
NA	TRBV6-5	TRBJ1-6	NA	TGTGCCAGCAGGACGGGACGCGCCCAATCACCCCTCCACTTT	CASRTGRAQSPLHF
NA	TRBV7-2	TRBJ2-1	TRBD2	TGTGCCAGCAGCTTAAGGAATGCGGTTGGCGGGAGGGCTACCAATGAGCAGTTCTTC	CASSLRNAVGGRATNEQFF
once	TRBV7-6	TRBJ1-1	TRBD1	TGTGCCAGCAGCCGCGACAGGGGAACTGAAGCTTTCTTT	CASSRDRGTEAFF
NA	TRBV6-5	TRBJ2-2	NA	TGTGCCAGCAGTTACTCGAGTGACAGCAACACCGGGGAGCTGTTTTTT	CASSYSSDSNTGELFF
NA	TRBV2	TRBJ2-1	TRBD1	TGTGCCAGTGCCCTAAGACAGGGCAATGAGCAGTTCTTC	CASALRQGNEQFF
NA	TRBV9	TRBJ2-6	NA	TGTGCCAGCAGCGTAGAGACAGGTTCCAACTCTGGGGCTAACGTCCTGACTTTC	CASSVETGSNSGANVLTF
NA	TRBV4-1	TRBJ1-1	NA	TGCGCCAGCAGCCAAGTATTAAGGGGAAACACTGAAGCTTTCTTT	CASSQVLRGNTEAFF
NA	TRBV11-1	TRBJ1-1	NA	TGTGCCAGCAGCTTTCAGCCGGGGGGTACTGAAGCTTTCTTT	CASSFQPGGTEAFF
once	TRBV6-1	TRBJ1-4	TRBD1	TGTGCCAGCAGTAAAGCGGGACAGGGTAATGAAAAACTGTTTTTT	CASSKAGQGNEKLFF
NA	TRBV14	TRBJ1-1	NA	TGTGCCAGCAGCCAACAACAGGGTTCGGGATCCAAAGCTTTCTTT	CASSQQQGSGSKAFF
NA	TRBV7-6	TRBJ2-5	TRBD1	TGTGCCAGCAGCCCTAGGACAGGGCAACAAGAGACCCAGTACTTC	CASSPRTGQQETQYF
NA	TRBV6-5	TRBJ2-7	NA	TGTGCCAGCAGCCGGGGAGTCGGCTCCTACGAGCAGTACTTC	CASSRGVGSYEQYF
NA	TRBV12-5	TRBJ1-6	NA	TGTGCTAGTGGTTTGTGGACAGCGTATAATTCACCCCTCCACTTT	CASGLWTAYNSPLHF